This T cell receptor beta chain was sequenced during a study of cytomegalovirus exposure and HLA in healthy donors. Amplification used 60 Vbeta primers and 13 Jbeta primers. The table came from immunoSEQ multiplex PCR; TCRdb's copy has only in-frame clones and leaves some out. The table includes 46,000 or so clones, 55% to 75% detected once. The V and J ends lost 6 bases and 1 base respectively, with 10 bases between them. This CDR3 comprises 13 residues. Germline CDR1 reads MDHEN; CDR2 reads SYDVKM. Study-wide results and caveats: Per a prior analysis, the majority of TCR beta V segments were productive roughly 87% or roughly 30% of the time. Later analysis found that TCR beta chains associated with HLA were more clonally expanded than other, equally common chains. Cytomegalovirus status was reportedly diagnosed by the classifier with high sensitivity and specificity.

As concerns this clone: Its cognate antigen is unknown.

The specimen was PBMCs. V and J are TRBV28 and TRBJ2-7; possible D gene TRBD2, 5 bases. This TCR came from a man in his 60s in good health and CMV-seropositive. CDR3 loop: CASREAASYEQYF. Written as DNA, the CDR3 is TGTGCCAGCAGGGAGGCCGCGTCCTACGAGCAGTACTTC.